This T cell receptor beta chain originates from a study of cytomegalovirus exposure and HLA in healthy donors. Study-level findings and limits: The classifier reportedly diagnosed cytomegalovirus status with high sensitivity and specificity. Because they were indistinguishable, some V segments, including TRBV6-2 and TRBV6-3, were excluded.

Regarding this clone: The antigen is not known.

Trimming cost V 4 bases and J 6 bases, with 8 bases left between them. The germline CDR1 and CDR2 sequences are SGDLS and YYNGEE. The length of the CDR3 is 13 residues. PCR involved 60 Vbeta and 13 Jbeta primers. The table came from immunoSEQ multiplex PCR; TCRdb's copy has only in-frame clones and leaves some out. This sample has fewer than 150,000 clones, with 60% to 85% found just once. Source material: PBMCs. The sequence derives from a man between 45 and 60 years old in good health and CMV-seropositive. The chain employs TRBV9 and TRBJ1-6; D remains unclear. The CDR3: CASSTGFNSPLHF. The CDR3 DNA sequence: TGTGCCAGCAGCACGGGATTTAATTCACCCCTCCACTTT.